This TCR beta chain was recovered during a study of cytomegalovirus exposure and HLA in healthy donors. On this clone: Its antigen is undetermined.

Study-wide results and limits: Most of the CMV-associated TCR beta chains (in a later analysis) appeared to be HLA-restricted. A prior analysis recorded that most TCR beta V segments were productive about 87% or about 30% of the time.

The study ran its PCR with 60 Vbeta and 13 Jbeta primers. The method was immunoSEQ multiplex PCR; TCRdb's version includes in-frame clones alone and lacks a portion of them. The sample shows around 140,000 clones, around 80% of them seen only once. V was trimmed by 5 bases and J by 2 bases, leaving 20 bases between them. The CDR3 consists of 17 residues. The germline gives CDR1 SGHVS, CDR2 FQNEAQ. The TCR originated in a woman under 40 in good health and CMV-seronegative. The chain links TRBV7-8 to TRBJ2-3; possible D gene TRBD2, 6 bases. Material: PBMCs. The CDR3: CASSHQWSGEPTDTQYF. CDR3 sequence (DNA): TGTGCCAGCAGCCATCAGTGGTCGGGGGAACCCACAGATACGCAGTATTTT. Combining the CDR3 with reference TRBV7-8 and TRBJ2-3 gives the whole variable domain GAGVSQSPRYKVAKRGQDVALRCDPISGHVSLFWYQQALGQGPEFLTYFQNEAQLDKSGLPSDRFFAERPEGSVSTLKIQRTQQEDSAVYLCASSHQWSGEPTDTQYFGPGTRLTVL.